The 12 T cell receptor beta chains presented below share a single source sample, sequenced in a study of Tregs in tolerant kidney transplant recipients. Measured with immunoSEQ multiplex PCR; TCRdb has only the in-frame clones, and not every one. The sample carries 50,000 to 75,000 clones, 75% to 90% recorded once. Sequences were derived from Tregs from blood, sampled before the transplant. Every receptor here comes from a human donor who received a combined kidney and bone marrow transplant.

A few counts support this clone. This sequence joins TRBV18 and TRBJ2-5, with TRBD1 matching 7 bases. The CDR3 covers 14 residues. With V trimmed by 2 bases and J by 2 bases, 2 bases remained unmatched. Germline V CDR1 and CDR2: KGHSH, LQKENI. The CDR3 reads CASSPGQAQETQYF. The CDR3 nucleotides are TGTGCCAGCTCACCAGGACAGGCGCAAGAGACCCAGTACTTC.

The chain uses TRBV4-1 and TRBJ1-3, with 9 bases aligning to TRBD1. Germline CDR1 and CDR2: MGHRA and YSYEKL. CDR3 size: 18 residues. Trimming removed 1 base from V and 7 bases from J; junction bases left unmatched: 14. CDR3: CASSQGVIQGAKRNTIYF. DNA for the CDR3: TGCGCCAGCAGCCAAGGCGTAATACAGGGGGCAAAGAGGAACACCATATATTTT.

The chain joins TRBV7-7 to TRBJ2-7, with TRBD1 as a possible D gene (5 bases). CDR3 length: 13 amino acids. V was clipped by 4 bases and J by 6 bases, with 13 bases between them. Germline V gives CDR1 SSHAT, CDR2 FNYEAQ (reference sequence). CDR3 residues: CASSSWPQGEQYF. The CDR3 DNA reads TGTGCCAGCAGCTCTTGGCCCCAGGGCGAGCAGTACTTC.

The table lists this clone with a count of one. An end of the junction does not agree with germline; a read error may underlie this. This sequence joins TRBV19 and TRBJ2-3; 7 bases are shared with TRBD1. The CDR3 has 12 residues. Germline CDR1 reads LNHDA; CDR2 reads SQIVND (reference sequence). This chain's CDR3 is CASSIGDSLKTF. As DNA, the CDR3 is TGTGCCAGTAGTATTGGGGACAGCCTGAAAACATTT.

The chain is built from TRBV6-6 and TRBJ2-1, with a possible D match to TRBD2 (5 bases). CDR1 is MNHNY, CDR2 SVGAGI, per germline (reference sequence). V was trimmed by 6 bases and J by 0 bases, leaving 12 bases between them. This CDR3 contains 15 residues. In DNA, the CDR3 is TGTGCCAGCAGAGCGGAGGTGAGCTCCTACAATGAGCAGTTCTTC. Translation gives CASRAEVSSYNEQFF.

The gene calls are TRBV18 and TRBJ1-5; 9 nucleotides agree with TRBD1. V lost 0 bases to trimming and J lost 5 bases; unmatched junction nucleotides: 2. Per the germline V gene, CDR1 is KGHSH and CDR2 is LQKENI. The CDR3 consists of 15 residues. The CDR3 DNA sequence: TGTGCCAGCTCACCACCCGGGACAGGGTATCAGCCCCAGCATTTT. This codes for CASSPPGTGYQPQHF.

V and J are TRBV5-4 and TRBJ2-6; TRBD1 aligns across 8 bases. The CDR3 is 16 amino acids. The V gene end was trimmed by 4 bases and the J gene end by 7 bases; junction bases not matched to a gene: 10. Germline V lookup: CDR1 SGHNT, CDR2 YYREEE (reference sequence). CDR3 in DNA: TGTGCCAGCAGCCGTACAGGGGGGTTTAGAGCCAACGTCCTGACTTTC. It yields the protein CASSRTGGFRANVLTF. Full variable domain (rest looked up from reference TRBV5-4 and TRBJ2-6): ETGVTQSPTHLIKTRGQQVTLRCSSQSGHNTVSWYQQALGQGPQFIFQYYREEENGRGNFPPRFSGLQFPNYSSELNVNALELDDSALYLCASSRTGGFRANVLTFGAGSRLTVL.

The chain combines TRBV29-1 with TRBJ1-1; D might be TRBD1 (6 bases). This CDR3 contains 12 residues. Trimming removed 3 bases from V and 3 bases from J, with 8 bases in between. Germline V gives CDR1 SQVTM, CDR2 ANQGSEA. As DNA, the CDR3 is TGCAGCGTTGAGGGGGGCGACACTGAAGCTTTCTTT. This sequence encodes CSVEGGDTEAFF.

J is TRBJ2-3 and V is TRBV9; tentatively, D is TRBD1 (5 bases). The CDR3 contains 18 residues. V was cut by 0 bases and J by 0 bases, with 17 bases left in between. Germline V gene sequence: CDR1 SGDLS, CDR2 YYNGEE. The CDR3 is CASSVVGMGQASTDTQYF. DNA for the CDR3: TGTGCCAGCAGCGTAGTAGGGATGGGGCAGGCTAGCACAGATACGCAGTATTTT.

V and J are TRBV28 and TRBJ2-7; D assignment may be TRBD1 or TRBD2 (5 bases each). The CDR3 is 19 residues long. The germline V gene encodes CDR1 MDHEN and CDR2 SYDVKM. V was cut by 5 bases and J by 5 bases, with 31 bases left in between. The CDR3 nucleotides are TGTGCCAGCAGTGTAAGCCTTCCCCTCCCTCGAGGGGTGGTCGACGAGCAGTACTTC. Translation gives CASSVSLPLPRGVVDEQYF.

The sample holds a few counts of this clone. A junction end diverges from the germline sequence, so it may reflect a read error. The rearrangement links TRBV5-1 to TRBJ1-2, with D unresolved. Per germline, CDR1 SGHRS and CDR2 YFSETQ. The CDR3 length is 15 residues. For the CDR3, the DNA is TGCGCCAGCAGCTTGGACGGTAGTCCAGCAAATTCTCTTCCCTTC. It translates to CASSLDGSPANSLPF.

V gene TRBV15 combines with J gene TRBJ2-2; the D gene is possibly TRBD2 (6 bases). The germline gives CDR1 LNHNV, CDR2 YYDKDF (reference sequence). The CDR3 contains 14 residues. The germline V and J ends were trimmed by 2 bases and 7 bases, with 11 bases remaining between them. The CDR3 DNA reads TGTGCCACCAGCAGACGACCCGGGGGCGGGGAGCTGTTTTTT. As protein: CATSRRPGGGELFF. Full variable domain (remainder filled in from reference TRBV15 and TRBJ2-2): DAMVIQNPRYQVTQFGKPVTLSCSQTLNHNVMYWYQQKSSQAPKLLFHYYDKDFNNEADTPDNFQSRRPNTSFCFLDIRSPGLGDTAMYLCATSRRPGGGELFFGEGSRLTVL.